The 7 T cell receptor beta chains in this list originate from one sample, sequenced in a study of T cell responses to AZD1222 COVID-19 vaccine (dated by TCRdb to the early 2020s). The method was the immunoSEQ multiplex PCR assay. As stored in TCRdb, this immuneACCESS dataset retains in-frame rearrangements with V and J assigned. A fraction of the clones does not appear; measured against another copy, unresolved V genes explain less than half of the discrepancy, and the remainder lacks a known reason. Within this sample are under 200,000 clones, with 91% of them counted one time only. The ten largest clones represent approximately 4.8% of the sample. What this sample's time point label stands for: baseline before first vaccination. Source: peripheral blood, taken on day 0 of AZD1222 vaccination. The receptors originated from an adult in good health.

This clone was seen once. The chain joins TRBV20-1 to TRBJ2-3; D call uncertain. Germline V gene lookup returns CDR1 DFQATT and CDR2 SNEGSKA (reference sequence). This CDR3 contains 11 residues. CDR3 residues: CSVPDADTQYF. CDR3 nucleotide sequence: TGCAGCGTCCCCGACGCAGATACGCAGTATTTT.

The CDR3: CASRTSGETQYF. CDR3 nucleotide sequence: TGCGCCAGCAGGACTAGCGGAGAGACCCAGTACTTC. The chain couples TRBV10-2 to TRBJ2-5, with 9 bases lining up with TRBD2. Trimming removed 6 bases from V and 4 bases from J; junction bases left unmatched: 0. The length of the CDR3 is 12 residues. The V gene's germline CDR1 is WSHSY and CDR2 SAAADI.

V and J are TRBV2 and TRBJ1-2, with 7 bases fitting TRBD1. The CDR3 covers 16 residues. The V gene end was trimmed by 0 bases and the J gene end by 5 bases; junction bases not matched to a gene: 9. Germline V lookup: CDR1 SNHLY, CDR2 FYNNEI. The CDR3 region has the DNA TGTGCCAGCAGTGAAGCGCTGGGGGACAGAACTTATGGCTACACCTTC. Translated, it gives CASSEALGDRTYGYTF.

The genes are TRBV21-1 and TRBJ1-1. TRBV21-1 is tagged as a pseudogene. The CDR3 runs 10 residues. The CDR3 nucleotides read TGTGCCAGGAACAGAATCGGGGCTTTCTTT. Translated: CARNRIGAFF.

This CDR3 reads CASSPDRVPYGYTF. The CDR3 bases are TGTGCCAGCAGCCCGGACAGGGTTCCCTATGGCTACACCTTC. The chain recombines TRBV4-2 with TRBJ1-2; 8 nucleotides agree with TRBD1. CDR1 and CDR2 (germline): LGHNA, YNFKEQ. The CDR3 contains 14 residues. After removal of 4 bases from V and 4 bases from J, the junction contained 5 bases not matched to a gene.

V usage is TRBV2 and J usage is TRBJ1-1; possibly TRBD1 for D (5 bases). The V gene's germline CDR1 is SNHLY and CDR2 FYNNEI. With 4 bases removed from V and 1 base from J, the gap between germline ends came to 13 bases. The CDR3 is made up of 15 amino acids. CDR3 region: CASSVPGPTNTEAFF. The CDR3 bases are TGTGCCAGCAGTGTCCCGGGACCCACGAACACTGAAGCTTTCTTT.

The chain links TRBV13 to TRBJ2-1; perhaps TRBD2 as D (5 bases). The germline CDR1 and CDR2 sequences are PRHDT and FYEKMQ (reference sequence). The V end was cut by 0 bases, the J end by 9 bases, with 9 bases between. The CDR3 extends over 13 amino acids. The CDR3 reads CASSLGPSGEQFF. The CDR3 DNA follows: TGTGCCAGCAGCTTAGGCCCAAGCGGTGAGCAGTTCTTC. Filled out from reference TRBV13 and TRBJ2-1, the complete variable domain reads AAGVIQSPRHLIKEKRETATLKCYPIPRHDTVYWYQQGPGQDPQFLISFYEKMQSDKGSIPDRFSAQQFSDYHSELNMSSLELGDSALYFCASSLGPSGEQFFGPGTRLTVL.